One sample yielded the 19 T cell receptor beta chains listed below, sequenced in a study of cytomegalovirus exposure and HLA in healthy donors. The PCR contained 60 Vbeta and 13 Jbeta primers. Measured with immunoSEQ multiplex PCR; TCRdb has only the in-frame clones, and not every one. In the table there are over 85,000 clones, less than 85% of which are singletons. What was sequenced was PBMCs. Receptor source: a young man in good health and CMV-seropositive.

The CDR3 nucleotides are TGCGCCAGCAGCTCGCTAGGGGCAGCGGGGGTCTTCTCCTACAATGAGCAGTTCTTC. Amino acid sequence: CASSSLGAAGVFSYNEQFF. The rearrangement joins TRBV5-1 to TRBJ2-1, with 8 bases aligning to TRBD2. The junction had 14 bases not matched to a gene; V was cut back by 3 bases and J by 0 bases. The CDR3 extends over 19 amino acids. In germline, CDR1 is SGHRS, CDR2 YFSETQ.

This chain uses TRBV10-3 with TRBJ2-3; 9 bases map to TRBD2. CDR3 size: 16 residues. Germline lookup yields CDR1 ENHRY and CDR2 SYGVKD. With V trimmed by 9 bases and J by 8 bases, 18 bases remained unmatched. The CDR3, as DNA: TGTGCCATAACTGCCACCAGCGGGGGGACCCTGGGTACGCAGTATTTT. As protein: CAITATSGGTLGTQYF.

This rearrangement joins TRBV9 to TRBJ2-2; 7 positions match TRBD1. This CDR3 is 15 amino acids long. The V and J ends lost 3 bases and 0 bases, in that order; junction bases with no gene match: 2. Germline CDR1 SGDLS, CDR2 YYNGEE. CDR3 amino acids: CASSAGTANTGELFF. CDR3 in DNA: TGTGCCAGCAGCGCGGGGACAGCGAACACCGGGGAGCTGTTTTTT. Full variable domain (outside the CDR3, taken from reference TRBV9 and TRBJ2-2): DSGVTQTPKHLITATGQRVTLRCSPRSGDLSVYWYQQSLDQGLQFLIQYYNGEERAKGNILERFSAQQFPDLHSELNLSSLELGDSALYFCASSAGTANTGELFFGEGSRLTVL.

J is TRBJ1-1 and V is TRBV25-1; D is unclear. The CDR3 is 12 amino acids. Germline CDR1 is MGHDK and CDR2 is SYGVNS. V lost 6 bases to trimming and J lost 4 bases, with 9 bases between them. CDR3 loop: CASSPSPTEAFF. CDR3 in DNA: TGTGCCAGCAGCCCCTCTCCCACTGAAGCTTTCTTT.

The V call is TRBV28, the J call TRBJ1-2; weak D call: TRBD1 (6 bases). This CDR3 has 15 residues. With 6 bases removed from V and 0 bases from J, the gap between germline ends came to 14 bases. Germline-derived CDR1 and CDR2 are MDHEN and SYDVKM. For the CDR3, the DNA is TGTGCCAGCAGCCCCACCAGGGGCCCTAACTATGGCTACACCTTC. Translation gives CASSPTRGPNYGYTF.

The chain is built from TRBV5-8 and TRBJ2-1; 7 bases are shared with TRBD2. Germline V gene lookup returns CDR1 SGHTS and CDR2 YDEGEE. The CDR3 loop spans 14 amino acids. V trimming: 3 bases; J trimming: 8 bases; junction bases outside the gene matches: 8. CDR3 nucleotide sequence: TGTGCCAGCAGCTCGACGGGGGAGGGCCATGAGCAGTTCTTC. Its protein product is CASSSTGEGHEQFF.

The chain carries TRBV27 and TRBJ1-2; TRBD1 aligns across 9 bases. Looked up from germline, CDR1 is MNHEY and CDR2 is SMNVEV (reference sequence). J lost 7 bases, V lost 2 bases, and 8 bases had no gene match. The CDR3 extends over 15 amino acids. CDR3 in amino acids: CASSLTQGAPLGYTF. CDR3 bases: TGTGCCAGCAGTTTAACACAGGGGGCGCCTCTTGGCTACACCTTC.

V gene TRBV11-2 combines with J gene TRBJ2-7, with D possibly TRBD1 on 5 matching bases. The CDR3 is made up of 13 amino acids. Germline loops: CDR1 SGHAT, CDR2 FQNNGV. V shed 1 base and J shed 5 bases, with 9 bases lying between them. CDR3 coding DNA: TGTGCCAGCAGCTTAGTCAGGGCCCACGAGCAGTACTTC. Translated: CASSLVRAHEQYF.

The table lists this clone with a few counts. This chain links TRBV6-4 with TRBJ2-3; TRBD2 aligns across 7 bases. Germline CDR1 reads MRHNA; CDR2 reads SNTAGT. The CDR3 spans 15 residues. The ends lost 5 bases at V and 1 base at J; junction bases unmatched: 6. The CDR3 loop is CASSQGGIGTDTQYF. CDR3 coding DNA: TGTGCCAGCAGTCAGGGAGGGATAGGCACAGATACGCAGTATTTT.

V usage is TRBV5-5 and J usage is TRBJ1-4; D is possibly TRBD1 (6 bases). In germline, CDR1 is SGHKS, CDR2 YYEKEE (reference sequence). The ends were cut back, 0 bases at V and 6 bases at J, with 9 bases in the middle. The CDR3 extends over 14 amino acids. The CDR3 nucleotides read TGTGCCAGCAGCTTGGTCAGGGGTGATGAAAAACTGTTTTTT. Its translation: CASSLVRGDEKLFF.

This clone was counted a few times. V and J are TRBV18 and TRBJ1-2; TRBD1 matches at 7 bases. Germline loops: CDR1 KGHSH, CDR2 LQKENI. The CDR3 is made up of 14 amino acids. Trimming cost V 6 bases and J 8 bases; bases outside gene matches: 12. DNA for the CDR3: TGTGCCAGCTCCCCCGGGACAGAAACTCGGGGCTACACCTTC. Translation: CASSPGTETRGYTF.

The table lists this clone with a count of one. This chain links TRBV19 with TRBJ2-5; 7 bases map to TRBD1. The CDR3 is 13 residues long. V lost 9 bases, J lost 5 bases, and 9 bases stayed unmatched. Germline V lookup: CDR1 LNHDA, CDR2 SQIVND (reference sequence). The DNA of the CDR3 is TGTGCCAGCAAACCGGGACAGAGGGAGACCCAGTACTTC. Its translation is CASKPGQRETQYF.

The chain employs TRBV9 and TRBJ1-1; TRBD1 agrees at 8 bases. The length of the CDR3 is 15 residues. Per germline, CDR1 SGDLS and CDR2 YYNGEE. After removal of 4 bases from V and 1 base from J, the junction contained 6 bases not matched to a gene. CDR3 in DNA: TGTGCCAGCAGCCCCCGGGACAGGCCGAACACTGAAGCTTTCTTT. This encodes CASSPRDRPNTEAFF. Looking up the rest from reference TRBV9 and TRBJ1-1 gives the full variable domain: DSGVTQTPKHLITATGQRVTLRCSPRSGDLSVYWYQQSLDQGLQFLIQYYNGEERAKGNILERFSAQQFPDLHSELNLSSLELGDSALYFCASSPRDRPNTEAFFGQGTRLTVV.

J is TRBJ1-5 and V is TRBV2; perhaps TRBD1 as D (5 bases). The CDR3 spans 14 residues. The germline V gene has CDR1 SNHLY and CDR2 FYNNEI. V lost 6 bases to trimming and J lost 7 bases, with 16 bases between them. CDR3 sequence: CASRPGSGGQPQHF. Here the CDR3 DNA reads TGTGCCAGCAGGCCGGGATCCGGGGGGCAGCCCCAGCATTTT.

This sequence joins TRBV4-3 and TRBJ2-1, with 10 bases fitting TRBD2. Germline-derived CDR1 and CDR2 are LGHNA and YSLEER. J gave up 2 bases and V 3 bases, and 7 bases lay outside the gene matches. CDR3 size: 17 residues. CDR3 amino acids: CASSQLGLADTYNEQFF. CDR3 nucleotide sequence: TGCGCCAGCAGCCAGCTTGGACTAGCGGATACCTACAATGAGCAGTTCTTC.

The V gene is TRBV27, the J gene TRBJ2-7; 7 bases match TRBD2. The CDR3 consists of 13 residues. V lost 8 bases, J lost 2 bases, and 6 bases stayed unmatched. From germline, CDR1 is MNHEY and CDR2 SMNVEV (reference sequence). The CDR3: CASGSGGTYEQYF. Here the CDR3 DNA reads TGTGCCAGCGGGTCGGGGGGAACCTACGAGCAGTACTTC.

J is TRBJ1-2 and V is TRBV11-2; D gene uncertain. The CDR3 is made up of 13 amino acids. The germline gives CDR1 SGHAT, CDR2 FQNNGV. Trimming removed 8 bases at V and 0 bases at J, with 10 bases between. CDR3 residues: CASGEGPNYGYTF. The CDR3 nucleotides read TGTGCCAGCGGGGAGGGCCCTAACTATGGCTACACCTTC.

The genes are TRBV4-3 and TRBJ2-2, with a weak D call TRBD1 (5 bases). There are 13 residues in the CDR3. Germline CDR1 LGHNA, CDR2 YSLEER. The ends were cut back, 5 bases at V and 6 bases at J, with 10 bases in the middle. The CDR3 DNA follows: TGCGCCAGCAGCGTACAGGTCTCCGGGGAGCTGTTTTTT. Protein product: CASSVQVSGELFF.

This clone was seen only once. V is TRBV19 and J is TRBJ1-5; the D gene is possibly TRBD1 (5 bases). This CDR3 contains 15 residues. The ends were cut back, 5 bases at V and 3 bases at J, with 14 bases in the middle. Per germline, CDR1 LNHDA and CDR2 SQIVND (reference sequence). The chain's CDR3 is CASSLGPWANQPQHF. CDR3 DNA sequence: TGTGCCAGTAGTCTGGGGCCTTGGGCCAATCAGCCCCAGCATTTT.